This TCR beta chain was sequenced during a study of blood T cell repertoires in COVID-19. Overall study: T cells, B-cell-depleted T cells, or PBMCs supplied cDNA or gDNA.

The repertoire was sequenced with immunoSEQ multiplex PCR; TCRdb's copy has only in-frame clones and lacks some. The sample lists more than 90,000 clones, around nine tenths occurring once. From germline, CDR1 is GTSNPN and CDR2 SVGIG (reference sequence). The CDR3 is 15 residues long. V lost 5 bases and J 2 bases, leaving 19 bases between the germline ends. Sequenced material: peripheral blood. The chain uses TRBV30 and TRBJ2-7, with D possibly TRBD2 on 6 matching bases. The source of this sequence is a man aged 35-49 years with acute or convalescent COVID-19. CDR3 in amino acids: CAWDSGTSVAYEQYF. The CDR3 DNA sequence: TGTGCCTGGGATTCCGGGACTTCCGTTGCCTACGAGCAGTACTTC.